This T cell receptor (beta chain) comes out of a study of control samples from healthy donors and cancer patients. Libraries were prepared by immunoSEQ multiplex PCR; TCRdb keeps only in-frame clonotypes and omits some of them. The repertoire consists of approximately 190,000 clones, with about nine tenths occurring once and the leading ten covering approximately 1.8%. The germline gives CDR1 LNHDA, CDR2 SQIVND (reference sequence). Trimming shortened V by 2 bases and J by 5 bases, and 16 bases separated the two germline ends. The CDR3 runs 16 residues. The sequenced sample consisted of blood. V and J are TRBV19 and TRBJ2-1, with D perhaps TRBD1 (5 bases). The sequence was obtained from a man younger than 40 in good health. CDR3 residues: CASSIRMYRTDNEQFF. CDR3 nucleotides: TGTGCCAGTAGTATAAGAATGTACAGGACGGACAATGAGCAGTTCTTC.